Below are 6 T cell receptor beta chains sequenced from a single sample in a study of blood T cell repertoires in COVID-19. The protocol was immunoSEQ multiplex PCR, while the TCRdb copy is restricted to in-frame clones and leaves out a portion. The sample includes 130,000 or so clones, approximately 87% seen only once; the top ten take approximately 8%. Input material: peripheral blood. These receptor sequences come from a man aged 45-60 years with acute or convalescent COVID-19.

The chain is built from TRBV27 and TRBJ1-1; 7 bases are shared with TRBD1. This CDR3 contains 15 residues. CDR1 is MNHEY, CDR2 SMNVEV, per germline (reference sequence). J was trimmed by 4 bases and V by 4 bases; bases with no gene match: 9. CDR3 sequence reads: CASSSGQGGGTEAFF. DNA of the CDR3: TGTGCCAGCAGTTCCGGGCAGGGGGGAGGCACTGAAGCTTTCTTT.

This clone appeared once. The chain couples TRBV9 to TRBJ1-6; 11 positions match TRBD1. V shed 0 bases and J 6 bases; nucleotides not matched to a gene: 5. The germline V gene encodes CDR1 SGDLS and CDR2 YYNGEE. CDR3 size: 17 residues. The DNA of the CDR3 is TGTGCCAGCAGCGTAGATGGGACAGGGGGAACTAATTCACCCCTCCACTTT. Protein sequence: CASSVDGTGGTNSPLHF.

This CDR3 reads CASSLPSGDQETQYF. CDR3 nucleotides: TGCGCCAGCAGCTTGCCTAGCGGGGACCAAGAGACCCAGTACTTC. V usage is TRBV5-1 and J usage is TRBJ2-5; TRBD2 aligns across 9 bases. Germline V gene lookup returns CDR1 SGHRS and CDR2 YFSETQ. The junction had 1 base not matched to a gene; V was cut back by 1 base and J by 0 bases. The CDR3 spans 15 residues.

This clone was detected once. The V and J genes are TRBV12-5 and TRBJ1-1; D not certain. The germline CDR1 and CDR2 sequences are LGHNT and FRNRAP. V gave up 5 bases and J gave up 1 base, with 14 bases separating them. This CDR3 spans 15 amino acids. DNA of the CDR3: TGTGCTAGTGGTATTGCCCTCCAGGAGAACACTGAAGCTTTCTTT. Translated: CASGIALQENTEAFF.

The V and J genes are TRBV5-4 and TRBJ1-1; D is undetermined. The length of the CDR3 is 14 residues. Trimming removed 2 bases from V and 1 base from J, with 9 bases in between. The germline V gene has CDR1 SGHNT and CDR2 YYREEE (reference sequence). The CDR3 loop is CASSFVTQNTEAFF. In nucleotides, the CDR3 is TGTGCCAGCAGCTTTGTTACACAGAACACTGAAGCTTTCTTT. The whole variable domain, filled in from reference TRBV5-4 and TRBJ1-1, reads ETGVTQSPTHLIKTRGQQVTLRCSSQSGHNTVSWYQQALGQGPQFIFQYYREEENGRGNFPPRFSGLQFPNYSSELNVNALELDDSALYLCASSFVTQNTEAFFGQGTRLTVV.

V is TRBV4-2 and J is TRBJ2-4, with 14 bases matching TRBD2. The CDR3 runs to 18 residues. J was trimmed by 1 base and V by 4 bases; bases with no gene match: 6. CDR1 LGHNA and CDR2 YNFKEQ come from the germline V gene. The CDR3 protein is CASSPGTSGSHAKNIQYF. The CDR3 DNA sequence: TGTGCCAGCAGCCCAGGGACTAGCGGGAGTCACGCCAAAAACATTCAGTACTTC.